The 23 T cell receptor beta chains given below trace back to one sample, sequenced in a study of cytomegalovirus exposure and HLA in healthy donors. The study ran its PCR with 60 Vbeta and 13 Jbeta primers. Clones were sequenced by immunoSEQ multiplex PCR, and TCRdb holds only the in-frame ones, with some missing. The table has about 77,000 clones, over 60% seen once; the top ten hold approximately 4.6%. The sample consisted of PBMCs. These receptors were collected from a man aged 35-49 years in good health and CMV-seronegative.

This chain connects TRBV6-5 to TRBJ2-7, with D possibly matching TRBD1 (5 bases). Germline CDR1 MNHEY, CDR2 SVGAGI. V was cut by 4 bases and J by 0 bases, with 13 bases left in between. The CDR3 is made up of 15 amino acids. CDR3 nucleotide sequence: TGTGCCAGCAGTTGGGGCGGACCGAGCTCCTACGAGCAGTACTTC. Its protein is CASSWGGPSSYEQYF.

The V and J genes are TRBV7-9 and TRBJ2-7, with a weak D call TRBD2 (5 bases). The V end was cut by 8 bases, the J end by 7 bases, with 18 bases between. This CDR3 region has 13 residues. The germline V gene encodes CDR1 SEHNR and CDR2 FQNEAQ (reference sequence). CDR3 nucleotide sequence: TGTGCCAGCTATGGTCGAGTGGGCGGGGAGCAGTACTTC. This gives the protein CASYGRVGGEQYF.

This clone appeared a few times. The CDR3 here is CASSPTLAGESYNEQFF. CDR3 nucleotide sequence: TGTGCCAGCAGCCCGACCCTGGCGGGAGAGTCCTACAATGAGCAGTTCTTC. The chain combines TRBV11-2 with TRBJ2-1; TRBD2 matches 7 bases. This CDR3 region has 17 residues. V lost 5 bases, J lost 1 base, and 11 bases stayed unmatched. In germline, CDR1 is SGHAT, CDR2 FQNNGV. Full variable domain (remainder filled in from reference TRBV11-2 and TRBJ2-1): EAGVAQSPRYKIIEKRQSVAFWCNPISGHATLYWYQQILGQGPKLLIQFQNNGVVDDSQLPKDRFSAERLKGVDSTLKIQPAKLEDSAVYLCASSPTLAGESYNEQFFGPGTRLTVL.

In DNA form, the CDR3 reads TGTGCCAGTAGTAAGGGGACTAGCGGGATCTACTACAATGAGCAGTTCTTC. It specifies CASSKGTSGIYYNEQFF. V is TRBV19 and J is TRBJ2-1; TRBD2 agrees at 13 bases. Germline CDR1 reads LNHDA; CDR2 reads SQIVND (reference sequence). Trimming at V came to 4 bases and at J to 3 bases, leaving 6 bases not matched to a gene. The CDR3 has 17 residues. The variable domain in full, with the rest retrieved from reference TRBV19 and TRBJ2-1, is DGGITQSPKYLFRKEGQNVTLSCEQNLNHDAMYWYRQDPGQGLRLIYYSQIVNDFQKGDIAEGYSVSREKKESFPLTVTSAQKNPTAFYLCASSKGTSGIYYNEQFFGPGTRLTVL.

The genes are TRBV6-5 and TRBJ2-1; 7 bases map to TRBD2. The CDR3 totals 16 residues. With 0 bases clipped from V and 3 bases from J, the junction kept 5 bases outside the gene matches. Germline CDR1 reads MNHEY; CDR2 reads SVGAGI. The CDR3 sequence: CASSYSGREYYNEQFF. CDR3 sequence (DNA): TGTGCCAGCAGTTACTCAGGGCGGGAGTACTACAATGAGCAGTTCTTC.

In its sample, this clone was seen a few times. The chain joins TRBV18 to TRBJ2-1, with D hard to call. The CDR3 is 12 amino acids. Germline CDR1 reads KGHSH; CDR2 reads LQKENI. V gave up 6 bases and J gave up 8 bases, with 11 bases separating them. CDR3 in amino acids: CASSSVRYEQFF. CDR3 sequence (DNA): TGTGCCAGCTCTTCCGTGAGATATGAGCAGTTCTTC.

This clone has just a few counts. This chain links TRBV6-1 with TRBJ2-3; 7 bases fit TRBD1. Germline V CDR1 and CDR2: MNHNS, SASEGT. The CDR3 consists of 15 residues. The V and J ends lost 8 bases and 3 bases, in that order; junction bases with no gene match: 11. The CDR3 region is CASSRRGPGTDTQYF. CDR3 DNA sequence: TGTGCCAGCTCCCGAAGGGGGCCAGGAACAGATACGCAGTATTTT.

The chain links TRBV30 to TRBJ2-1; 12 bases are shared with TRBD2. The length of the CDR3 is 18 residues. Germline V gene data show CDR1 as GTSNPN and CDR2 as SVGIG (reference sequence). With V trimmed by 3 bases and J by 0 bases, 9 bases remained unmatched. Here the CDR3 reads CAWRQTSGRLPSYNEQFF. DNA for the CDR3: TGTGCCTGGAGACAGACTAGCGGGAGACTCCCCTCCTACAATGAGCAGTTCTTC.

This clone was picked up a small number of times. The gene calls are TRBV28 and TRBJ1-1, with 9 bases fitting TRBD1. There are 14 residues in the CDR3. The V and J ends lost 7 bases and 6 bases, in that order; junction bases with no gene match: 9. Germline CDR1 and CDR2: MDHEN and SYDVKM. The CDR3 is CASISGQGLAEAFF. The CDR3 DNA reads TGTGCCAGCATCTCGGGACAGGGACTCGCTGAAGCTTTCTTT.

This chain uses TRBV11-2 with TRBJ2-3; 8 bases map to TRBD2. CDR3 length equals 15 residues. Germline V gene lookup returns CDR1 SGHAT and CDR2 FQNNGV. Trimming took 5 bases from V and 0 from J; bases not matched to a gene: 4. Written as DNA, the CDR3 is TGTGCCAGCAGCCAATGGACTAGCAGCACAGATACGCAGTATTTT. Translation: CASSQWTSSTDTQYF.

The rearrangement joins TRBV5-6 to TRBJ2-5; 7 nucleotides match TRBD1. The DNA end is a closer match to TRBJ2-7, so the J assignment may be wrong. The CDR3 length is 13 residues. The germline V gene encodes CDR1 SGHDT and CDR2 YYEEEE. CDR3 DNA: TGTGCCAGCAGCTTGAACAGGGGCTACGAGCAGTACTTC. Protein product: CASSLNRGYEQYF.

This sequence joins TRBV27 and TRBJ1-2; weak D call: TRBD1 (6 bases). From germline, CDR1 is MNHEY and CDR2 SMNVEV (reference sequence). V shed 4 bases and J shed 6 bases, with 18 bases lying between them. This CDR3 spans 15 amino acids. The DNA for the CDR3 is TGTGCCAGCAGTTCGGGGCAGGGGATCGGTGATGGCTACACCTTC. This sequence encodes CASSSGQGIGDGYTF.

The chain's CDR3 is CASSLDSATDTQYF. The CDR3 DNA follows: TGTGCCAGCAGCTTAGACTCCGCCACAGATACGCAGTATTTT. The chain employs TRBV7-2 and TRBJ2-3; D not certain. The V end was cut by 1 base, the J end by 2 bases, with 7 bases between. From germline, CDR1 is SGHTA and CDR2 FQGNSA. This CDR3 contains 14 residues.

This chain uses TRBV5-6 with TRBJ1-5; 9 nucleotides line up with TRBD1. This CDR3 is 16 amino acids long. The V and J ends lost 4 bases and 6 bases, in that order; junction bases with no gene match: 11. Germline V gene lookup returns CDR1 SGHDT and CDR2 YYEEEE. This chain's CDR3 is CASSLGSTGGFQPQHF. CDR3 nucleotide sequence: TGTGCCAGCAGCCTGGGATCTACAGGGGGCTTTCAGCCCCAGCATTTT.

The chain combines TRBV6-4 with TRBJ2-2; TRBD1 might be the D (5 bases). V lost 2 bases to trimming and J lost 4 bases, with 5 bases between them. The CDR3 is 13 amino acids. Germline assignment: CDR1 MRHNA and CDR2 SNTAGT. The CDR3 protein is CASSDRGTGELFF. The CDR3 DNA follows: TGTGCCAGCAGTGACAGGGGCACCGGGGAGCTGTTTTTT.

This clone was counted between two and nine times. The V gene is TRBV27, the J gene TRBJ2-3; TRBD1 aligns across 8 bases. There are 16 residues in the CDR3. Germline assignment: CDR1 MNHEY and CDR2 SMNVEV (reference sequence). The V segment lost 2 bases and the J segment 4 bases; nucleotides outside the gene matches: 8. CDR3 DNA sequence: TGTGCCAGCAGTTTACTGCCAGGGGGCGCTGCAGATACGCAGTATTTT. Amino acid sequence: CASSLLPGGAADTQYF.

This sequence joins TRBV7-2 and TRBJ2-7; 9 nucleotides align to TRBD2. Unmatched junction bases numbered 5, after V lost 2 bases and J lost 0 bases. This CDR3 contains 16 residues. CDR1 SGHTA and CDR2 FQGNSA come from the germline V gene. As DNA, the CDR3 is TGTGCCAGCAGCTTATCGACTAGCGGTAGCTCCTACGAGCAGTACTTC. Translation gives CASSLSTSGSSYEQYF. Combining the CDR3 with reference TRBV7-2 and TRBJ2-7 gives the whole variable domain GAGVSQSPSNKVTEKGKDVELRCDPISGHTALYWYRQSLGQGLEFLIYFQGNSAPDKSGLPSDRFSAERTGGSVSTLTIQRTQQEDSAVYLCASSLSTSGSSYEQYFGPGTRLTVT.

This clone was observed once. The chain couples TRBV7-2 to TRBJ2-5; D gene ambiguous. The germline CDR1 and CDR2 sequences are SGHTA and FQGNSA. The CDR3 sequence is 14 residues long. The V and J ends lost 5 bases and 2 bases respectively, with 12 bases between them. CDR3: CASSPLGVQETQYF. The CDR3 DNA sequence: TGTGCCAGCAGCCCGCTCGGAGTGCAAGAGACCCAGTACTTC.

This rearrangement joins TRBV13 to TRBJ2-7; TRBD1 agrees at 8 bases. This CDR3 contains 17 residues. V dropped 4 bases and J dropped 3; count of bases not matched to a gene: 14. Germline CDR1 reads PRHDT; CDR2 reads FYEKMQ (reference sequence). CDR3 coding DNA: TGTGCCAGCAGCTCCGGGACAGGCGATTGGAGGAACTACGAGCAGTACTTC. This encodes CASSSGTGDWRNYEQYF.

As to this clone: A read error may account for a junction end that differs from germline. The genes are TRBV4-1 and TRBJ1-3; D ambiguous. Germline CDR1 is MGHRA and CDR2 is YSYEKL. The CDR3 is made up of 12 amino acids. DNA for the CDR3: TGCGCCAGCAGCCAAGAATCAGGTACCCATCATTTT. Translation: CASSQESGTHHF.

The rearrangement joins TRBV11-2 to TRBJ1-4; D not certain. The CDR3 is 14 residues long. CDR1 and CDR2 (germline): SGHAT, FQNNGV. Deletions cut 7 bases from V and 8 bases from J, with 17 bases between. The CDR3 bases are TGTGCCAGCACCAATACCCCCGCGGGGGAAAAACTGTTTTTT. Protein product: CASTNTPAGEKLFF.

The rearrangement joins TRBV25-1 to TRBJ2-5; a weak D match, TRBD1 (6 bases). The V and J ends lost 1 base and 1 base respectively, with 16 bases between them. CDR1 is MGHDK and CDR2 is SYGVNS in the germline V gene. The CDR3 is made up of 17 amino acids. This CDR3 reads CASSESSRGWGQETQYF. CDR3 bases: TGTGCCAGCAGTGAATCTAGCAGGGGTTGGGGCCAAGAGACCCAGTACTTC.

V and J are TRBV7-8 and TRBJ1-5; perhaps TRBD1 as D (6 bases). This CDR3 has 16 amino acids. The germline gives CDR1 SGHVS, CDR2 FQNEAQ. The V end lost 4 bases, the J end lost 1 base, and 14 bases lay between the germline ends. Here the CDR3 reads CASSSIRGSSNQPQHF. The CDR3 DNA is TGTGCCAGCAGCTCAATCAGGGGTTCAAGCAATCAGCCCCAGCATTTT.